The rows below give T cell receptor beta chains drawn from one sample of a study of T cell clusters in autoimmune cytopenias. For each CDR3 protein, TCRdb gives one entry from its re-call of the multiplex PCR reads, without DNA. Its table records about 3,400 distinct CDR3 sequences. The same specimen was also included in a second study, on T cell repertoires in aging, cancer and after chemotherapy.

The sample comprised peripheral blood. The receptors derive from a human donor in good health. Both conserved end residues are part of each CDR3. Clone size is not always given. Where it is, it says once, few, many or a class for expanded clones.

clone_size j_call v_call cdr3_aa
medium-sized TRBJ2-7 TRBV5-4 CASSLTGLDYEQYF
. TRBJ1-2 TRBV7-2 CASTDRGRLDGYTF
medium-sized TRBJ1-3 TRBV7-9 CASTQGDGNTIYF
. TRBJ2-3 TRBV5-1 CASSLGLAGGSPDTQYF
large TRBJ2-7 TRBV11-2 CASSTGPTNEQYF
medium-sized TRBJ1-2 TRBV5-1 CASSLSGDFYGYTF
medium-sized TRBJ2-1 TRBV9 CASSVGLLSYNEQFF
medium-sized TRBJ1-1 TRBV7-2 CASSLGGRKAFF
medium-sized TRBJ2-7 TRBV6-5 CASSYDRGRLVEQYF
medium-sized TRBJ1-1 TRBV7-9 CASSSSTGYTEAFF
. TRBJ1-5 TRBV3-2 CASSQDDVSNQPQHF
medium-sized TRBJ1-4 TRBV6-1 CASSEREEGGEKLFF
medium-sized TRBJ2-3 TRBV7-9 CASSLGTRASTDTQYF
medium-sized TRBJ2-3 TRBV6-6 CASSNSDTQYF
medium-sized TRBJ1-1 TRBV19 CASSSRRPKGNTEAFF
medium-sized TRBJ2-3 TRBV20-1 CSAGLAGGPDTQYF
. TRBJ2-1 TRBV28 CASSLPSEERKWGDQRVNEQFF
medium-sized TRBJ2-1 TRBV27 CASSLFPTGTEQFF
. TRBJ2-3 TRBV6-6 CASSHGQGMADTQYF
. TRBJ2-7 TRBV4-1 CASSQRQGMGEQYF